Described below is a single T cell receptor beta chain sequence and its context. Its antigen is not known. The sample comes from a study of T cell responses to AZD1222 COVID-19 vaccine. Study summary: Second-dose recipients at about 4 or about 12 weeks were treated as one pooled group.

Regarding the study as a whole: Spike regions recognized by vaccine-associated CD4 TCRs spanned the protein, led by 160-218 and 743-854. The donors showed a predominance of white British ancestry and of females, with possible underestimation of clonal diversity.

Produced via immunoSEQ multiplex PCR; TCRdb's table is partial and in-frame only. The profile covers fewer than 150,000 clones, with approximately 90% appearing a single time and 3.4% taken by the ten largest. Germline assignment: CDR1 LNHDA and CDR2 SQIVND (reference sequence). The length of the CDR3 is 13 residues. Trimming shortened V by 8 bases and J by 6 bases, and 16 bases separated the two germline ends. The sample consisted of peripheral blood, taken on day 0 of AZD1222 vaccination. This chain uses TRBV19 with TRBJ1-2; D unclear. This clonotype was obtained from an adult in good health. The CDR3 loop is CASSPGRVNGYTF. The CDR3 coding sequence is TGTGCCAGTTCCCCCGGGAGGGTAAATGGCTACACCTTC. Using reference TRBV19 and TRBJ1-2 for the parts outside the CDR3, the full variable domain is DGGITQSPKYLFRKEGQNVTLSCEQNLNHDAMYWYRQDPGQGLRLIYYSQIVNDFQKGDIAEGYSVSREKKESFPLTVTSAQKNPTAFYLCASSPGRVNGYTFGSGTRLTVV.